This T cell receptor (beta chain) was recorded in a study of neurological immune-mediated disorders. The unsorted libraries originated from 2 million PBMCs kept at -80 C. Overall study findings and caveats: No clinical or MRI feature was associated with the multiple sclerosis repertoire cluster.

Synthesis of cDNA was accomplished via 5'RACE employing 10-nucleotide random UMIs. MiXCR was run by TCRdb on the 5' RACE reads, yielding one entry per CDR3 protein. This table has about 80,000 distinct CDR3 sequences, less than 5.5% appearing once. This clonotype was observed many times. Antigen specificity is unknown. This TCR derives from a woman aged 25 to 45 with multiple sclerosis. Sequences were obtained from PBMCs.

CDR3 in amino acids: CASSSDPLAGGPDTQYF. CDR3 bases: TGTGCCAGCAGCTCGGACCCACTAGCGGGAGGGCCCGATACGCAGTATTTT. The gene calls are TRBV7-9 and TRBJ2-3, with 13 bases lining up with TRBD2. This CDR3 spans 17 amino acids. Trimming removed 4 bases from V and 6 bases from J; junction bases left unmatched: 10. Germline V gene sequence: CDR1 SEHNR, CDR2 FQNEAQ (reference sequence).